This passage covers 4 T cell receptor beta chains from one sample sequenced in a study of spatial heterogeneity in lung cancer. Notes on the study in general: Tumors with more nonsynonymous mutations had more expanded intratumoral alpha and beta TCRs.

As to time point: sample taken at primary tumor resection. TCRdb re-called the 5' RACE reads with MiXCR, one entry per CDR3 protein. This table holds some 3,400 distinct CDR3 sequences, 15% found once. These receptors' targets are unknown. The material sequenced was lung tumor tissue, taken at surgery. Every receptor here comes from a female donor with early-stage non-small cell lung cancer.

Sample share makes this clonotype large. V usage is TRBV20-1 and J usage is TRBJ2-7; D is possibly TRBD1 (6 bases). Germline CDR1 reads DFQATT; CDR2 reads SNEGSKA (reference sequence). The CDR3 runs 15 residues. Trimming took off 6 bases at V and 1 base at J, with 19 bases between the two ends. CDR3 sequence (DNA): TGCAGTGCCCCCCCCGACGTGGGGGCGTCCTACGAGCAGTACTTC. Its protein is CSAPPDVGASYEQYF.

This clonotype appeared a few times. The chain links TRBV5-1 to TRBJ1-6; D ambiguous. V was cut by 0 bases and J by 7 bases, with 2 bases left in between. Germline V lookup: CDR1 SGHRS, CDR2 YFSETQ. This CDR3 contains 12 residues. The chain's CDR3 is CASSLENSPLHF. The CDR3 bases are TGCGCCAGCAGCTTGGAGAATTCACCCCTCCACTTT.

This clonotype is labeled as medium-sized (0.01 to 0.1%). This chain uses TRBV18 with TRBJ1-1; tentatively, D is TRBD1 (5 bases). The CDR3 has 13 amino acids. Trimming shortened V by 4 bases and J by 0 bases, and 6 bases separated the two germline ends. Germline CDR1 KGHSH, CDR2 LQKENI. CDR3 residues: CASSRDLNTEAFF. The CDR3 coding sequence is TGTGCCAGCTCACGGGACCTGAACACTGAAGCTTTCTTT.

This clonotype is medium-sized. The rearrangement links TRBV7-3 to TRBJ2-7, with a possible D match to TRBD2 (7 bases). V gave up 5 bases and J gave up 3 bases, with 14 bases separating them. The CDR3 contains 14 residues. CDR1 is SGHTA and CDR2 is FQGTGA in the germline V gene. In nucleotides, the CDR3 is TGTGCCAGCAGCCCAAGGGGGGACTACTACGAGCAGTACTTC. Amino acids: CASSPRGDYYEQYF.